This TCR beta chain originates from a study of T cell clonotyping in hematopoietic cell transplantation. TCRdb's copy holds only in-frame clones and misses some; the assay was immunoSEQ multiplex PCR. The data show 5,500 to 6,500 clones, approximately 78% seen once. General study findings and limits: Recipient TCR diversity dropped after transplant; expanded clonotypes rose from day 30 to 180. Broader posttransplant TCR repertoire diversity was predicted by graft donor and pretransplant recipient Inverse Simpson Index values.

Turning to this clone: Its antigen is not known.

Germline CDR1 DFQATT, CDR2 SNEGSKA (reference sequence). The V end was cut by 3 bases, the J end by 7 bases, with 9 bases between. The CDR3 totals 11 residues. Specimen: peripheral blood mononuclear cells, collected 180 days after allogeneic stem cell transplant. The origin of this receptor is a male patient in his 70s who had an allogeneic stem cell transplant from an unrelated donor, so T cells may come from the graft donor. Some clones in this sample may be carry-over from other donors' samples. V usage is TRBV20-1 and J usage is TRBJ1-1; no reliable D call. The CDR3 region is CSASGGIEAFF. The DNA of the CDR3 is TGCAGTGCTAGTGGAGGGATTGAAGCTTTCTTT.